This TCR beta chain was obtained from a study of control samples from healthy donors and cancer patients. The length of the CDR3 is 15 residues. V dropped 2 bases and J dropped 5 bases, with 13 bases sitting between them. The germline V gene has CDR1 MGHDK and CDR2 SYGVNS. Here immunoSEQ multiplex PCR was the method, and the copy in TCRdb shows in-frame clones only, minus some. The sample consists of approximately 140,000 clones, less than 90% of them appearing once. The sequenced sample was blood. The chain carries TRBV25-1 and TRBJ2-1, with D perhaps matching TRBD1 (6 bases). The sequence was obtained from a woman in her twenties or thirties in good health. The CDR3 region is CASSEAYAGDNEQFF. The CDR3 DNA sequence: TGTGCCAGCAGTGAAGCTTACGCAGGGGACAATGAGCAGTTCTTC.